Listed below are T cell receptor beta chains from one sample, sequenced in a study of T cells in Graves' hyperthyroidism and ophthalmopathy. One entry per CDR3 protein results from TCRdb running MiXCR on the multiplex PCR reads. The sample has approximately 300,000 distinct CDR3 sequences, around 16% seen once; the top ten hold 33%. The sample consisted of blood. Receptors were obtained from a man aged 25 to 45 with Graves' hyperthyroidism. Both conserved end residues are part of each CDR3. The D gene is left open where the match is weak. Where a row states a size, it is once, few, many or the class of an expanded clone; other rows omit it.

V gene	J gene	clone size	D gene	CDR3 DNA	CDR3 protein
TRBV15	TRBJ2-1	few	TRBD2	TGTGCCACCAGCAAGCAGCGGGAGGTCAATGAGCAGTTCTTC	CATSKQREVNEQFF
TRBV25-1	TRBJ2-7	.	.	TGTGCCAGCAGCAGACCCGGGACGGCTGCAGTGTACGAGCAGTACTTC	CASSRPGTAAVYEQYF
TRBV7-9	TRBJ2-7	many	TRBD2	TGTGCCAGCAGTTCGGGACTACACTACGAGCAGTACTTC	CASSSGLHYEQYF
TRBV7-9	TRBJ2-5	few	.	TGTGCCAGCAGCTTAGGGGGTTTAGAGACCCAGTACTTC	CASSLGGLETQYF
TRBV6-1	TRBJ2-7	many	.	TGTGCCACCCGCGATGCGGAGCCCTACGAGCAGTACTTC	CATRDAEPYEQYF
TRBV5-4	TRBJ1-6	few	.	TGTGCCAGCAGCCCGGACAGATATAATTCACCCCTCCACTTT	CASSPDRYNSPLHF
TRBV6-1	TRBJ2-7	many	.	TGTGCCAGCAGTTGGAGACACGGGGGCTACGAGCAGTACTTC	CASSWRHGGYEQYF
TRBV18	TRBJ2-5	many	.	TGTGCCAGCTCACCCGTGACAGACCAAGAGACCCAGTACTTC	CASSPVTDQETQYF
TRBV3-1	TRBJ2-3	few	TRBD2	TGTGCCAGCAGCGCGTCTAGCGGGAGAGCTGATACGCAGTATTTT	CASSASSGRADTQYF
TRBV7-8	TRBJ1-1	many	.	TGTGCCAGCAGCTTAGATCGTGTTTGGCAGCAGAACACTGAAGCTTTCTTT	CASSLDRVWQQNTEAFF
TRBV7-9	TRBJ2-7	many	.	TGTGCCAGCAGCACAACCTTTACCTACGAGCAGTACTTC	CASSTTFTYEQYF
TRBV11-2	TRBJ1-1	many	.	TGTGCCAGCACCCTGGGACGGTCAGCTTTCTTT	CASTLGRSAFF
TRBV12-3/TRBV12-4	TRBJ1-1	many	.	TGTGCCAGCAGTAACCAGGGTTGGCGAGCTTTCTTT	CASSNQGWRAFF
TRBV3-1	TRBJ2-1	.	TRBD2	TGTGCCAGCAGCCAAGGGACTAGCGGGGATTACAATGAGCAGTTCTTC	CASSQGTSGDYNEQFF
TRBV30	TRBJ2-7	many	TRBD2	TGTGCCTGGAGTAGCGGGAGAAACCACGAGCAGTACTTC	CAWSSGRNHEQYF
TRBV12-3/TRBV12-4	TRBJ1-4	few	TRBD1	TGTGCCAGCAGTCCATCGCCGGGACAGGATAATGAAAAACTGTTTTTT	CASSPSPGQDNEKLFF
TRBV7-8	TRBJ1-1	few	.	TGTGCCAGCAGCCGGACGGTTCCCAATAAGAACACTGAAGCTTTCTTT	CASSRTVPNKNTEAFF
TRBV5-1	TRBJ2-6	.	.	TGCGCCAGCAGCTCCCAGGGACCGGGCTCTGGGGCCAACGTCCTGACTTTC	CASSSQGPGSGANVLTF
TRBV6-1	TRBJ1-1	many	.	TGTGCCAGCAGCGACCTGAACACTGAAGCTTTCTTT	CASSDLNTEAFF
TRBV5-8	TRBJ1-2	.	TRBD1	TGTGCCAGCAGCTCCGGGACAGGGTTCAACTATGGCTACACCTTC	CASSSGTGFNYGYTF
TRBV20-1	TRBJ2-1	many	.	TGCAGTGGGGTAGCGGGACAGTCCTACAATGAGCAGTTCTTC	CSGVAGQSYNEQFF
TRBV20-1	TRBJ2-7	many	.	TGCAGTGCTCCCCGGCAGGGGGGATCTTACGAGCAGTACTTC	CSAPRQGGSYEQYF
TRBV19	TRBJ1-5	few	.	TGTGCCAGTAAGTTCAGTACTGACAGCCTTATCAAGCTTGATAGCAATCAGCCCCAGCATTTT	CASKFSTDSLIKLDSNQPQHF
TRBV19	TRBJ2-1	.	TRBD2	TGTGCCAGTAGTATAGATCAAGGGACTAGCGGGAGTGGGGAGCAGTTCTTC	CASSIDQGTSGSGEQFF
TRBV20-1	TRBJ2-7	.	TRBD2	TGCAGTGCTAGAGATTCCTTTATTCTAGCGGGAAAGCTCCACGAGCAGTACTTC	CSARDSFILAGKLHEQYF
TRBV12-3/TRBV12-4	TRBJ2-5	many	TRBD2	TGTGCCAGCAGCCTAGCGGGACCCCAAGAGACCCAGTACTTC	CASSLAGPQETQYF
TRBV12-3/TRBV12-4	TRBJ2-3	.	.	TGTGCCAGCAGTTCAACAGGGCGCCCAGATACGCAGTATTTT	CASSSTGRPDTQYF
TRBV5-6	TRBJ2-7	many	.	TGTGCCAGCAGCTTGATGTTGCGCAGCCACGAGCAGTACTTC	CASSLMLRSHEQYF
TRBV28	TRBJ2-3	many	.	TGTGCCAGCACCAATGCGGACACAGATACGCAGTATTTT	CASTNADTDTQYF
TRBV7-9	TRBJ1-6	few	.	TGTGCCAGCAGCCGACAGGCGGGGGATTCACCCCTCCACTTT	CASSRQAGDSPLHF
TRBV29-1	TRBJ1-1	.	.	TGCAGCGTTGGTGGCCCTGAAGCTTTCTTT	CSVGGPEAFF
TRBV15	TRBJ1-5	.	.	TGTGCCACCAGCAGAGATCCGACAGGCGGCAATCAGCCCCAGCATTTT	CATSRDPTGGNQPQHF
TRBV27	TRBJ2-7	few	.	TGTGCCAGCAGTTTTGCGCGCGGGCAGCGTAAGGACTACGAGCAGTACTTC	CASSFARGQRKDYEQYF
TRBV24-1	TRBJ1-2	many	.	TGTGCCACCAGTGACCGCGTAAGGGACTATGGCTACACCTTC	CATSDRVRDYGYTF
TRBV27	TRBJ2-3	.	.	TGTGCCAGCAGCCTTAGGCCCCCGACAGATACGCAGTATTTT	CASSLRPPTDTQYF
TRBV7-9	TRBJ1-2	.	.	TGTGCCAGCAGCCCAGCAAGCAAGGGCGGCTACACCTTC	CASSPASKGGYTF
TRBV6-1	TRBJ1-2	.	TRBD1	TGTGCCAGCAGAATGACAGGGTCCCATGGCTACACCTTC	CASRMTGSHGYTF
TRBV2	TRBJ1-5	many	.	TGTGCCAGCAGTGAAGCTACAGCCCATCAGCCCCAGCATTTT	CASSEATAHQPQHF